This T cell receptor (beta chain) was retrieved from a study of coeliac disease. This clone came up a few times. The table came from immunoSEQ multiplex PCR; TCRdb's copy has only in-frame clones and leaves some out. The data show more than 1,200 clones, about 67% seen once. One frozen approximately 490,000-cell aliquot per fraction was sequenced. The CDR3 spans 16 residues. V was pared by 3 bases and J by 0 bases, with 16 bases between. Germline loops: CDR1 SGHNT, CDR2 YYREEE (reference sequence). The sequence derives from a woman aged 50 to 65 with celiac disease on a gluten-free diet. What was sequenced was intraepithelial lymphocytes from the gut. The chain is built from TRBV5-4 and TRBJ2-7, with a possible D match to TRBD1 (7 bases). DNA of the CDR3: TGTGCCAGCAGCTGGGGGGAGAGGGACAGCTCCTACGAGCAGTACTTC. Translating it yields CASSWGERDSSYEQYF.